The 30 T cell receptor beta chains in this list originate from one sample, sequenced in a study of blood T cell repertoires in COVID-19. Profiled with immunoSEQ multiplex PCR; TCRdb holds only in-frame clones, not every one. This table has under 200,000 clones, under 85% appearing once. Sample: peripheral blood. The receptor set was obtained from a woman older than 75 with acute or convalescent COVID-19.

The chain uses TRBV30 and TRBJ1-6; TRBD1 matches 9 bases. The V gene end was trimmed by 2 bases and the J gene end by 10 bases; junction bases not matched to a gene: 9. Per the germline V gene, CDR1 is GTSNPN and CDR2 is SVGIG (reference sequence). CDR3 length: 15 residues. The CDR3 is CAWSKGTGTRSPLHF. CDR3 DNA sequence: TGTGCCTGGAGTAAGGGGACAGGGACTCGGTCACCCCTCCACTTT.

Only one count was recorded for this clone. The rearrangement uses TRBV19 and TRBJ1-2, with D perhaps TRBD1 (5 bases). The CDR3 contains 13 residues. CDR1 is LNHDA and CDR2 is SQIVND in the germline V gene (reference sequence). Trimming cost V 6 bases and J 8 bases, with 16 bases left between them. CDR3 loop: CASRSLGQNGYTF. CDR3 DNA sequence: TGTGCCAGTAGATCCCTGGGGCAGAACGGCTACACCTTC.

The chain links TRBV3-1 (or the pseudogene TRBV3-2) to TRBJ2-3, with TRBD2 as a possible D gene (6 bases). Trimming took off 4 bases at V and 1 base at J, with 15 bases between the two ends. Germline lookup yields CDR1 LGHDT and CDR2 YNNKEL (reference sequence). There are 16 residues in the CDR3. The CDR3 reads CASSRGSGYGTDTQYF. The CDR3 bases are TGTGCCAGCAGCCGCGGAAGCGGGTACGGCACAGATACGCAGTATTTT.

The sample holds a few counts of this clone. This CDR3 reads CASSVEQGRGGYTF. CDR3 bases: TGTGCCAGCAGCGTCGAGCAGGGGCGAGGTGGCTACACCTTC. The chain is built from TRBV5-5 and TRBJ1-2, with a weak D call TRBD1 (6 bases). The V end lost 4 bases, the J end lost 7 bases, and 17 bases lay between the germline ends. The CDR3 is 14 amino acids. CDR1 and CDR2 (germline): SGHKS, YYEKEE (reference sequence).

This sequence joins TRBV27 and TRBJ1-2, with D perhaps TRBD1 (5 bases). In germline, CDR1 is MNHEY, CDR2 SMNVEV (reference sequence). The CDR3 sequence is 16 residues long. Deletions cut 4 bases from V and 4 bases from J, with 19 bases between. CDR3 DNA sequence: TGTGCCAGCAGTTCGGGGCGGGGAGCTCCCCTCTATGGCTACACCTTC. This gives the protein CASSSGRGAPLYGYTF.

J is TRBJ2-7 and V is TRBV7-3; D perhaps matches TRBD2 (6 bases). Germline assignment: CDR1 SGHTA and CDR2 FQGTGA. Trimming took off 5 bases at V and 3 bases at J, with 20 bases between the two ends. This CDR3 contains 16 residues. The CDR3 coding sequence is TGTGCCAGCAGCCCGTGGACTGTAGCGGCGGGCTACGAGCAGTACTTC. Its protein is CASSPWTVAAGYEQYF.

This clone is a singleton in its sample. V and J are TRBV9 and TRBJ2-7; 7 bases are a match to TRBD2. J gave up 4 bases and V 0 bases, and 4 bases lay outside the gene matches. Germline CDR1 is SGDLS and CDR2 is YYNGEE. The CDR3 is 14 residues long. The CDR3 protein is CASSVAGAGYEQYF. CDR3 DNA sequence: TGTGCCAGCAGCGTAGCGGGAGCGGGGTACGAGCAGTACTTC.

CDR3 sequence reads: CASSVTGPSYGYTF. CDR3 bases: TGTGCCAGCAGCGTCACAGGACCCTCCTATGGCTACACCTTC. The chain couples TRBV7-2 to TRBJ1-2; D possibly corresponds to TRBD1 (5 bases). The CDR3 covers 14 residues. The germline CDR1 and CDR2 sequences are SGHTA and FQGNSA. V lost 5 bases and J lost 4, with 14 bases in between.

The chain recombines TRBV7-9 with TRBJ1-1; 8 bases map to TRBD1. The CDR3 runs 15 residues. The V gene end was trimmed by 1 base and the J gene end by 4 bases; junction bases not matched to a gene: 5. CDR1 SEHNR and CDR2 FQNEAQ come from the germline V gene (reference sequence). CDR3 sequence (DNA): TGTGCCAGCAGCTTAGTACAGGGGGGAAGCACTGAAGCTTTCTTT. Its translation: CASSLVQGGSTEAFF.

This chain connects TRBV6-6 to TRBJ2-1; tentatively, D is TRBD2 (6 bases). Per the germline V gene, CDR1 is MNHNY and CDR2 is SVGAGI (reference sequence). Trimming took off 5 bases at V and 7 bases at J, with 12 bases between the two ends. The CDR3 length is 13 residues. The DNA for the CDR3 is TGTGCCAGCAGTAGACTGGGGGGTAATGAGCAGTTCTTC. This sequence encodes CASSRLGGNEQFF.

The chain links TRBV25-1 to TRBJ1-1; D not resolved. The CDR3 loop spans 14 amino acids. V lost 2 bases and J lost 2, with 9 bases in between. Germline V gene data show CDR1 as MGHDK and CDR2 as SYGVNS. The CDR3 DNA sequence: TGTGCCAGCAGTGAACCGGGTTTTAACACTGAAGCTTTCTTT. This sequence encodes CASSEPGFNTEAFF.

The gene calls are TRBV2 and TRBJ1-5, with a possible D match to TRBD1 (5 bases). The V and J ends lost 2 bases and 7 bases respectively, with 9 bases between them. The CDR3 totals 13 residues. Germline loops: CDR1 SNHLY, CDR2 FYNNEI. The CDR3 region is CASSERGVQPQHF. DNA of the CDR3: TGTGCCAGCAGTGAACGGGGGGTCCAGCCCCAGCATTTT.

This clone was counted once. The chain combines TRBV7-9 with TRBJ2-1; 10 bases are shared with TRBD2. Germline CDR1 reads SEHNR; CDR2 reads FQNEAQ (reference sequence). CDR3 length: 18 residues. V trimming: 5 bases; J trimming: 6 bases; junction bases outside the gene matches: 16. As DNA, the CDR3 is TGTGCCAGCAGCAAGGGGGCTAGCGGGAGTCCGACGGTCAATGAGCAGTTCTTC. This encodes CASSKGASGSPTVNEQFF.

This clone was seen more than once but under ten times. The J gene is TRBJ1-5, the V gene TRBV27, with D unclear. This CDR3 has 15 residues. Trimming removed 5 bases from V and 11 bases from J, with 22 bases in between. CDR1 is MNHEY, CDR2 SMNVEV, per germline (reference sequence). CDR3 region: CASSRRDGNLAAQHF. As DNA, the CDR3 is TGTGCCAGCAGTCGCCGCGACGGGAACCTAGCAGCCCAGCATTTT.

The chain joins TRBV5-5 to TRBJ1-4; D may be TRBD1 (6 bases). Trimming left V 4 bases short and J 1 base short, with 11 bases between. Looked up from germline, CDR1 is SGHKS and CDR2 is YYEKEE (reference sequence). The CDR3 runs 15 residues. This CDR3 is CASSTTGRTNEKLFF. DNA of the CDR3: TGTGCCAGCAGCACCACAGGGCGAACTAATGAAAAACTGTTTTTT.

V gene TRBV11-2 combines with J gene TRBJ2-3; D may be TRBD2 (5 bases). Trimming shortened V by 0 bases and J by 2 bases, and 12 bases separated the two germline ends. Germline V gives CDR1 SGHAT, CDR2 FQNNGV. CDR3 size: 16 residues. CDR3 sequence: CASSLDLGLPTDTQYF. For the CDR3, the DNA is TGTGCCAGCAGCTTAGATCTAGGACTCCCCACAGATACGCAGTATTTT.

This clone has a single count. The J gene is TRBJ2-7, the V gene TRBV19; 9 nucleotides line up with TRBD1. The V and J ends lost 5 bases and 6 bases, in that order; junction bases with no gene match: 5. Looked up from germline, CDR1 is LNHDA and CDR2 is SQIVND (reference sequence). The CDR3 loop spans 13 amino acids. DNA for the CDR3: TGTGCCAGTAGTGCCGGGACAGGGCTCGAGCAGTACTTC. This gives the protein CASSAGTGLEQYF.

V gene TRBV5-1 combines with J gene TRBJ1-5, with D hard to call. With 0 bases removed from V and 4 bases from J, the gap between germline ends came to 5 bases. The CDR3 consists of 13 residues. In germline, CDR1 is SGHRS, CDR2 YFSETQ. The CDR3 region is CASSLDGNQPQHF. CDR3 DNA sequence: TGCGCCAGCAGCTTGGACGGGAATCAGCCCCAGCATTTT.

The chain recombines TRBV6-5 with TRBJ1-2, with TRBD1 matching 7 bases. V shed 7 bases, J shed 8 bases, and the junction held 10 bases outside the gene matches. The CDR3 covers 13 residues. Looked up from germline, CDR1 is MNHEY and CDR2 is SVGAGI. CDR3 nucleotides: TGTGCCAGCATACTAGGAGGGGGCGTGGGCTACACCTTC. As protein: CASILGGGVGYTF.

This clone occurred once. V gene TRBV9 combines with J gene TRBJ2-2; TRBD1 might be the D (6 bases). The CDR3 has 16 residues. Germline V gene lookup returns CDR1 SGDLS and CDR2 YYNGEE. V lost 2 bases, J lost 2 bases, and 13 bases lay in between. The CDR3 nucleotides read TGTGCCAGCAGCGTTTCTTGGGGGCCAAACACCGGGGAGCTGTTTTTT. Protein product: CASSVSWGPNTGELFF.

The chain joins TRBV9 to TRBJ2-1; 10 bases line up with TRBD2. CDR1 and CDR2 from the germline V gene are SGDLS and YYNGEE. This CDR3 spans 16 amino acids. Losses at the gene ends were 3 bases for V and 9 bases for J; bases not matched to a gene: 12. This CDR3 reads CASSGGPSGRVSEQFF. CDR3 sequence (DNA): TGTGCCAGCAGCGGCGGGCCGAGCGGGAGGGTCAGTGAGCAGTTCTTC.

This chain uses TRBV15 with TRBJ2-3; D is ambiguous. CDR3 size: 15 residues. The V end lost 5 bases, the J end lost 3 bases, and 15 bases lay between the germline ends. CDR1 LNHNV and CDR2 YYDKDF come from the germline V gene (reference sequence). CDR3 protein: CATSSTRGPTDTQYF. CDR3 in DNA: TGTGCCACCAGCTCTACCCGAGGTCCGACAGATACGCAGTATTTT.

On this clone: Distinct nucleotide sequences in the sample also encode this CDR3. The chain is built from TRBV6-5 and TRBJ1-1; 9 bases line up with TRBD1. Unmatched junction bases numbered 1, after V lost 5 bases and J lost 0 bases. CDR3 length equals 14 residues. Germline V lookup: CDR1 MNHEY, CDR2 SVGAGI. CDR3 residues: CASSRTGVNTEAFF. The CDR3 nucleotides read TGTGCCAGCAGTAGGACAGGGGTGAACACTGAAGCTTTCTTT.

V usage is TRBV12-3 or TRBV12-4 and J usage is TRBJ1-1; a weak D match, TRBD1 (6 bases). Trimming removed 7 bases at V and 6 bases at J, with 15 bases between. This CDR3 comprises 13 residues. The CDR3 DNA follows: TGTGCCAGCACCCCCCGGGGGGCCGCTGAAGCTTTCTTT. It codes for CASTPRGAAEAFF.

The count of this clone is one. The V gene is TRBV11-2, the J gene TRBJ2-1; weak D call: TRBD2 (7 bases). In germline, CDR1 is SGHAT, CDR2 FQNNGV. The V end was cut by 4 bases, the J end by 1 base, with 17 bases between. This CDR3 comprises 17 residues. CDR3 protein: CASSYAFAGASYNEQFF. The CDR3 DNA reads TGTGCCAGCAGCTACGCCTTTGCGGGGGCTTCCTACAATGAGCAGTTCTTC.

The rearrangement joins TRBV12-5 to TRBJ2-1; D ambiguous. Germline CDR1 LGHNT, CDR2 FRNRAP. The germline V and J ends were trimmed by 7 bases and 9 bases, with 10 bases remaining between them. CDR3 length: 11 residues. DNA for the CDR3: TGTGCTAGTGCCCTTGCAGGTGAGCAGTTCTTC. This codes for CASALAGEQFF.

The rearrangement joins TRBV7-2 to TRBJ1-2, with a weak D call TRBD1 (5 bases). The CDR3 spans 13 residues. CDR1 and CDR2 from the germline V gene are SGHTA and FQGNSA. The V end lost 7 bases, the J end lost 7 bases, and 16 bases lay between the germline ends. The chain's CDR3 is CASKAGSHRGYTF. CDR3 DNA: TGTGCCAGCAAGGCAGGGTCGCACCGTGGCTACACCTTC.

The chain uses TRBV5-5 and TRBJ2-1, with D maybe TRBD2 (7 bases). Germline loops: CDR1 SGHKS, CDR2 YYEKEE (reference sequence). CDR3 size: 15 residues. Trimming pared 4 bases from V and 5 bases from J, leaving 16 bases between. The CDR3 sequence is CASSAVGGAHNEQFF. CDR3 in DNA: TGTGCCAGCAGCGCAGTGGGGGGGGCCCACAATGAGCAGTTCTTC.

The chain recombines TRBV5-4 with TRBJ2-5; D gene unclear. The V end was cut by 0 bases, the J end by 5 bases, with 8 bases between. The V gene's germline CDR1 is SGHNT and CDR2 YYREEE (reference sequence). This CDR3 is built from 13 residues. The DNA of the CDR3 is TGTGCCAGCAGCTTGGTCGTCGGGGAGACCCAGTACTTC. Protein sequence: CASSLVVGETQYF. Looking up the rest from reference TRBV5-4 and TRBJ2-5 gives the full variable domain: ETGVTQSPTHLIKTRGQQVTLRCSSQSGHNTVSWYQQALGQGPQFIFQYYREEENGRGNFPPRFSGLQFPNYSSELNVNALELDDSALYLCASSLVVGETQYFGPGTRLLVL.

The chain links TRBV14 to TRBJ1-3; weak D call: TRBD1 (5 bases). This CDR3 comprises 15 residues. Germline V gene data show CDR1 as SGHDN and CDR2 as FVKESK. Trimming pared 4 bases from V and 2 bases from J, leaving 12 bases between. CDR3 residues: CASSLAGNAGNTIYF. CDR3 nucleotides: TGTGCCAGCAGCCTGGCAGGGAATGCTGGAAACACCATATATTTT.